These 22 T cell receptor beta chains originate from one sample sequenced in a study of tumor-infiltrating lymphocytes in primary liver carcinoma. Co-extracted RNA and DNA came from about 20-30 mg of unsorted bulk tissue. Priming with a constant-region primer yielded TCR beta cDNA from 500 ng total RNA. It was through three nested multiplex PCR rounds of slightly modified ARM-PCR that TCR beta libraries arose. It was with TRBV1-TRBV30 forward primers and a C-beta reverse primer that the first two PCR rounds were run, at roughly 10 cycles each. In TCRdb, the multiplex PCR reads were re-called with MiXCR into one record per CDR3 protein. In the table there are around 19,000 distinct CDR3 sequences, around three quarters of which are singletons. The sequenced material came from liver tumor tissue from sampling region 4. Documented subset: tumor region T4, right-lateral pole. These TCRs come from a woman in her 30s with primary liver carcinoma and hepatitis B virus infection.

The chain has TRBV5-1 and TRBJ2-5; possible D gene TRBD2, 7 bases. The CDR3 covers 17 residues. CDR1 SGHRS and CDR2 YFSETQ come from the germline V gene. Trimming took 4 bases from V and 10 from J, leaving 29 bases between them. CDR3: CASSKLLGGEERRDQYF. In DNA, the CDR3 is TGCGCCAGCAGCAAATTGCTAGGGGGGGAGGAGCGGAGAGACCAGTACTTC.

Concerning this clonotype itself: The conserved phenylalanine or tryptophan is not found at the CDR3 terminus, so this likely reflects a read error. The chain combines TRBV4-3 with TRBJ1-2, with D possibly TRBD1 on 5 matching bases. The CDR3 is 15 residues long. The germline CDR1 and CDR2 sequences are LGHNA and YSLEER. The CDR3 DNA is TGCGCCAGCCGCCAAGATTGGGGCAGCGTGATTGGCTACACCCTC. Protein: CASRQDWGSVIGYTL.

In regard to this clonotype: One end of the junction fails to match germline, which may point to a read error. This chain links TRBV6-5 with TRBJ2-2; TRBD1 might be the D (5 bases). The CDR3 contains 15 residues. Germline CDR1 MNHEY, CDR2 SVGAGI. CDR3 residues: CASSPRSGFTEELFF. The CDR3 DNA is TGTGCCAGCAGTCCTCGGTCAGGGTTCACCGAGGAGCTGTTTTTT.

On this clonotype itself: Given the absence of the conserved phenylalanine or tryptophan at the CDR3 end, a read error is likely. The V call is TRBV12-3 or TRBV12-4, the J call TRBJ1-2, with a possible D match to TRBD1 (6 bases). The CDR3 runs to 12 residues. This CDR3 is CTSRGTVRGYTL. DNA of the CDR3: TGTACCAGCAGGGGTACAGTAAGAGGCTACACCCTC.

Regarding this clonotype: An end of the junction differs from the germline gene, which may be a read error. V usage is TRBV7-8 and J usage is TRBJ2-3; no clear D gene. The V gene's germline CDR1 is SGHVS and CDR2 FQNEAQ. This CDR3 has 13 amino acids. CDR3 amino acids: CATSSLISDTQYF. CDR3 bases: TGTGCCACCAGCTCACTAATATCAGATACCCAGTATTTT.

This clonotype occurred once. At one of its ends the junction is not consistent with the germline gene, which may arise from a read error. The rearrangement links TRBV10-3 to TRBJ2-1; either TRBD1 or TRBD2 may fit D (5 bases each). Germline V gives CDR1 ENHRY, CDR2 SYGVKD. This CDR3 spans 14 amino acids. The CDR3 coding sequence is TGCGCCATCAGTCCCACGGGGACCCGGGGTGAGCAGTTCTTC. It specifies CAISPTGTRGEQFF.

Details on this clonotype: This likely comes from a read error, as the CDR3 has no conserved phenylalanine or tryptophan at its end. Because the CDR3's place on the DNA is in doubt, the DNA is left out and the CDR3 is given as listed by TCRdb. The chain is built from TRBV29-1 and TRBJ1-1. Per germline, CDR1 SQVTM and CDR2 ANQGSEA. The CDR3 is made up of 12 amino acids, end residues included. This chain's CDR3 is CSVEIGSTEVFY.

About this clonotype itself: At one end the junction does not follow the germline gene, possibly because of a read error. This chain uses TRBV4-2 with TRBJ2-5; no firm D call. The CDR3 loop spans 12 amino acids. Germline loops: CDR1 LGHNA, CDR2 YNFKEQ. CDR3 residues: CACSQDRETLYF. As DNA, the CDR3 is TGCGCCTGCAGCCAAGATAGAGAGACCCTGTACTTC.

A word on this clonotype: At one boundary the junction diverges from the germline segment, which might be a read error. The V call is TRBV4-3, the J call TRBJ2-7; a possible D gene is TRBD2 (6 bases). The CDR3 spans 18 residues. The germline V gene encodes CDR1 LGHNA and CDR2 YSLEER. The CDR3 spells CANSQAVTEGHISYEQYF. DNA of the CDR3: TGCGCCAACAGCCAAGCTGTGACGGAGGGTCACATCAGCTACGAGCAGTACTTC.

This clonotype was counted a single time. Germline and junction disagree at one end, which may indicate a read error. The chain is built from TRBV11-2 and TRBJ2-7; D is perhaps TRBD2 (5 bases). Germline values: CDR1 SGHAT, CDR2 FQNNGV. The CDR3 is 11 amino acids. CDR3: CTSSLASVQYF. In nucleotides, the CDR3 is TGTACCAGCAGTCTAGCCAGTGTGCAGTACTTC.

This clonotype is labeled as medium-sized. This CDR3 is CASSEGPSSGNTIYF. The CDR3 DNA is TGTGCCAGCAGTGAAGGCCCCAGCTCTGGAAACACCATATATTTT. The gene calls are TRBV6-1 and TRBJ1-3; the D is unclear. The CDR3 contains 15 residues. Germline CDR1 reads MNHNS; CDR2 reads SASEGT. V was shortened by 1 base and J by 0 bases, with 7 bases between the two germline ends.

This clonotype was detected a few times. An end of the junction differs from the germline gene, which may be a read error. The rearrangement links TRBV11-2 to TRBJ2-7; no reliable D call. The CDR3 extends over 11 amino acids. CDR1 is SGHAT, CDR2 FQNNGV, per germline. CDR3 sequence: CTSSPDIEQYF. CDR3 in DNA: TGTACCAGCAGTCCAGACATTGAGCAGTACTTC. Based on the CDR3 plus reference TRBV11-2 and TRBJ2-7, the full variable domain is EAGVAQSPRYKIIEKRQSVAFWCNPISGHATLYWYQQILGQGPKLLIQFQNNGVVDDSQLPKDRFSAERLKGVDSTLKIQPAKLEDSAVYLCTSSPDIEQYFGPGTRLTVT.

CDR3 amino acids: CASSQAGSGRLPLHF. CDR3 DNA: TGTGCCAGCAGCCAAGCAGGATCAGGGAGGTTACCCCTCCACTTT. The chain is built from TRBV3-1 and TRBJ1-6, with D tentatively TRBD1 (5 bases). Trimming removed 1 base from V and 12 bases from J, with 16 bases in between. The CDR3 is made up of 15 amino acids. The germline V gene has CDR1 LGHDT and CDR2 YNNKEL (reference sequence).

With regard to this clonotype: The conserved phenylalanine or tryptophan is not found at the CDR3 terminus, so this likely reflects a read error. The chain couples TRBV7-8 to TRBJ1-5, with D maybe TRBD1 (6 bases). CDR1 and CDR2 from the germline V gene are SGHVS and FQNEAQ. V was pared by 2 bases and J by 6 bases, with 11 bases between. CDR3 size: 14 residues. The chain's CDR3 is CASSLSQGTQPQHY. The CDR3 bases are TGTGCCAGCAGCTTATCACAGGGCACTCAGCCCCAGCATTAC.

About this clonotype itself: Compared with germline, one end of the junction differs, possibly owing to a read error. The chain is built from TRBV10-3 and TRBJ2-1, with D possibly matching TRBD2 (5 bases). The length of the CDR3 is 14 residues. Germline CDR1 ENHRY, CDR2 SYGVKD. CDR3 nucleotide sequence: TGTGCCATTATTCCCACGGCGACCCGGGATGAGCGGTTCTTC. This codes for CAIIPTATRDERFF.

On this clonotype: The junction differs from germline at one of its ends, possibly a read error. The CDR3 spells CTSSQDWDYAYNGQFF. The CDR3 region has the DNA TGCACCAGTAGCCAAGATTGGGACTACGCCTACAATGGGCAGTTCTTC. The chain joins TRBV4-3 to TRBJ2-1, with 7 bases fitting TRBD2. The V gene's germline CDR1 is LGHNA and CDR2 YSLEER. The CDR3 runs to 16 residues.

Comment on this clonotype: No conserved phenylalanine or tryptophan is present at the end of the CDR3, so a read error is the likely explanation. The chain has TRBV29-1 and TRBJ1-1; 7 bases are shared with TRBD1. CDR1 SQVTM and CDR2 ANQGSEA come from the germline V gene. The CDR3 runs to 12 residues. CDR3 amino acids: CSVETGSTEAFI. The CDR3 region has the DNA TGCAGTGTCGAGACAGGGAGCACCGAAGCTTTCATT.

Of note for this clonotype: Because it lacks the conserved phenylalanine or tryptophan at the end, this CDR3 is likely a read error. V usage is TRBV4-3 and J usage is TRBJ2-6; no clear D gene. This CDR3 spans 19 amino acids. The germline V gene has CDR1 LGHNA and CDR2 YSLEER. Trimming removed 0 bases at V and 0 bases at J, with 15 bases between. CDR3 DNA: TGCGCCAGCAGCCAAGAGAGTAACGAGATAGGCTCTGGGGCCAACGTCCTGACTCTT. The encoded protein is CASSQESNEIGSGANVLTL.

This clonotype was found many times. Germline is not matched at one junction end, which may reflect a read error. The CDR3 sequence: CASSLRRNGGGF. CDR3 DNA sequence: TGTGCCAGCAGCTTAAGGCGGAACGGTGGCGGCTTC. This chain joins TRBV7-3 and TRBJ2-7, with unresolved D. This CDR3 is 12 amino acids long. Per the germline V gene, CDR1 is SGHTA and CDR2 is FQGTGA.

V is TRBV14 and J is TRBJ2-7, with a weak D call TRBD2 (6 bases). CDR1 SGHDN and CDR2 FVKESK come from the germline V gene. Trimming took off 7 bases at V and 3 bases at J, with 19 bases between the two ends. This CDR3 has 15 residues. CDR3 DNA sequence: TGTGCCAGCAACTATGCGGCGGGGACTGACTACGAGCAGTACTTC. Translated: CASNYAAGTDYEQYF.

The CDR3 nucleotides read TGTGCCAGCAGCTTCCCGCGGGAAGAGACCCAGTACTTC. This sequence encodes CASSFPREETQYF. The V call is TRBV5-4, the J call TRBJ2-5, with D perhaps matching TRBD2 (5 bases). The V end lost 2 bases, the J end lost 3 bases, and 8 bases lay between the germline ends. Germline V gene lookup returns CDR1 SGHNT and CDR2 YYREEE (reference sequence). The CDR3 is 13 amino acids.

The chain couples TRBV11-2 to TRBJ2-7; no definite D call. Trimming shortened V by 4 bases and J by 0 bases, and 13 bases separated the two germline ends. The length of the CDR3 is 15 residues. The V gene's germline CDR1 is SGHAT and CDR2 FQNNGV. Here the CDR3 reads CASSSGEWVSYEQYF. The CDR3 region has the DNA TGTGCCAGCAGCTCTGGGGAATGGGTCTCCTACGAGCAGTACTTC.